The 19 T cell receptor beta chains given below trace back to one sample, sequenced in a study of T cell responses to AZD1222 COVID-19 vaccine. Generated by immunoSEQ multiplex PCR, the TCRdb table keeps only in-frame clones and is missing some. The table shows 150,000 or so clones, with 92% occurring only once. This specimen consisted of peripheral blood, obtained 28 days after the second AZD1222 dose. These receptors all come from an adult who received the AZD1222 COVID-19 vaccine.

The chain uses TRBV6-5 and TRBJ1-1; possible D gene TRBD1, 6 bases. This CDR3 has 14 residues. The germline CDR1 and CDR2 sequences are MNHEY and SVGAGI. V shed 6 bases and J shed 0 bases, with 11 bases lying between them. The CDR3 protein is CASRRTDLNTEAFF. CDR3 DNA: TGTGCCAGCAGGCGGACAGATTTGAACACTGAAGCTTTCTTT.

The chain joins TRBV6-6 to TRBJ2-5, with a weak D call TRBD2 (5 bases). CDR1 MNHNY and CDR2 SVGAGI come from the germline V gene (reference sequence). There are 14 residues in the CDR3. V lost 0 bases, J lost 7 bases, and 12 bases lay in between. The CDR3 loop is CASSYSSTEGTQYF. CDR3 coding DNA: TGTGCCAGCAGTTACTCGTCGACTGAGGGGACCCAGTACTTC.

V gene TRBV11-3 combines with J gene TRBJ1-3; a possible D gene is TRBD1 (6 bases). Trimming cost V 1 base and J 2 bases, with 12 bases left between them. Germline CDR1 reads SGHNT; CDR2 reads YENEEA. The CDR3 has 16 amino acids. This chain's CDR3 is CASSLGQGRTGNTIYF. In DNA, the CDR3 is TGTGCCAGCAGCTTAGGCCAGGGGAGAACTGGAAACACCATATATTTT.

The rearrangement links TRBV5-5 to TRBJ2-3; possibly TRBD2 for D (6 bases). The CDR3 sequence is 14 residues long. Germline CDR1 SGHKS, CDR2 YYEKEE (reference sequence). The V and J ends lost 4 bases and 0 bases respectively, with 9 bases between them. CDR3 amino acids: CASSAGPSTDTQYF. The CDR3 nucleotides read TGTGCCAGCAGCGCGGGACCGAGCACAGATACGCAGTATTTT. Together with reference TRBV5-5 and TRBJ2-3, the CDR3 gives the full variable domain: DAGVTQSPTHLIKTRGQQVTLRCSPISGHKSVSWYQQVLGQGPQFIFQYYEKEERGRGNFPDRFSARQFPNYSSELNVNALLLGDSALYLCASSAGPSTDTQYFGPGTRLTVL.

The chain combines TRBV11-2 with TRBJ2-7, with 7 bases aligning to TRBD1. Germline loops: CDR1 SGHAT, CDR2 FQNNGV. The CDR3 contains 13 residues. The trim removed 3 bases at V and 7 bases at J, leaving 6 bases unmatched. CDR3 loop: CASSLATGWEQYF. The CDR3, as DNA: TGTGCCAGCAGCTTGGCGACAGGGTGGGAGCAGTACTTC.

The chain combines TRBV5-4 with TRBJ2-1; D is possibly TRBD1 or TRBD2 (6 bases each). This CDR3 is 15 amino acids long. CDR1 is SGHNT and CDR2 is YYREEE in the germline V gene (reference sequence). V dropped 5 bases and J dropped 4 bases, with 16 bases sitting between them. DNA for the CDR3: TGTGCCAGCAGACCACAGGGTGGGGGGTACAATGAGCAGTTCTTC. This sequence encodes CASRPQGGGYNEQFF.

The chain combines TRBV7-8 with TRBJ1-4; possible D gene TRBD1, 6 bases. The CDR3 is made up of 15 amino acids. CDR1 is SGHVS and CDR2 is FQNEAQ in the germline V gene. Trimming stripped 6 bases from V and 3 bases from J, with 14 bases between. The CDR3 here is CASRLDRLANEKLFF. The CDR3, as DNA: TGTGCCAGCAGGCTCGACAGGTTGGCTAATGAAAAACTGTTTTTT.

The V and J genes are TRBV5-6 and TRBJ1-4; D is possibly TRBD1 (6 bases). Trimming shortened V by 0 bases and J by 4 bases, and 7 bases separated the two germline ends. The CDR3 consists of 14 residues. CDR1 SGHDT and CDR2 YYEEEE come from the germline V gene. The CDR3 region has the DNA TGTGCCAGCAGCTTGGCAGGGGTTAATGAAAAACTGTTTTTT. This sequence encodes CASSLAGVNEKLFF.

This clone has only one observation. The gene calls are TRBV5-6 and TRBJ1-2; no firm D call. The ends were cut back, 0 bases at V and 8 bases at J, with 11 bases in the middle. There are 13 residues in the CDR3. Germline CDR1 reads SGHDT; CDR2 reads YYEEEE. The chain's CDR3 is CASSLVGLGGYTF. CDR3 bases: TGTGCCAGCAGCTTGGTAGGGTTAGGGGGCTACACCTTC.

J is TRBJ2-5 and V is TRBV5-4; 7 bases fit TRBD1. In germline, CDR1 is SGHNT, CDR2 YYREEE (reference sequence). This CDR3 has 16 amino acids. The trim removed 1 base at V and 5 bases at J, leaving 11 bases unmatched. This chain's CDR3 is CASSLRQQGTRETQYF. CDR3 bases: TGTGCCAGCAGCTTGAGGCAACAGGGGACAAGGGAGACCCAGTACTTC.

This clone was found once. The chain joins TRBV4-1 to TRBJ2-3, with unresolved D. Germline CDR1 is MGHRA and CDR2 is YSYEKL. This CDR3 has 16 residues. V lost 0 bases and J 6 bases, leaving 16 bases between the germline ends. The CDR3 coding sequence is TGCGCCAGCAGCCAAGATCGTGTCAGTCTGGGGGATACGCAGTATTTT. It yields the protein CASSQDRVSLGDTQYF.

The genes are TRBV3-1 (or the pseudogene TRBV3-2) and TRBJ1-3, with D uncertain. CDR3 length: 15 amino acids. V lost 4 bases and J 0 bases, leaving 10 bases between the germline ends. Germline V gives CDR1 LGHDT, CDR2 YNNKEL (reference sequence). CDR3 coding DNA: TGTGCCAGCAGCCTTGAGGGTTCCTCTGGAAACACCATATATTTT. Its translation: CASSLEGSSGNTIYF.

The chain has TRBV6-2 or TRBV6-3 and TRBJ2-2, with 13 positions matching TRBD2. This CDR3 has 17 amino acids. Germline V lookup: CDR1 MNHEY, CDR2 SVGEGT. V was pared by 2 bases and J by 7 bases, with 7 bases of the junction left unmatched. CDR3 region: CASSYELAGGPIGELFF. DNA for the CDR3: TGTGCCAGCAGTTACGAACTAGCGGGAGGGCCAATCGGGGAGCTGTTTTTT.

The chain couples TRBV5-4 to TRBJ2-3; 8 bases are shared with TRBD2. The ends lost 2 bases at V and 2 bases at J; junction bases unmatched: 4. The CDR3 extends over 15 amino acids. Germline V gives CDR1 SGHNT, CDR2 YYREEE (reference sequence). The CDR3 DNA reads TGTGCCAGCAGCTTCGGGGGGGCCCTCACAGATACGCAGTATTTT. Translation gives CASSFGGALTDTQYF.

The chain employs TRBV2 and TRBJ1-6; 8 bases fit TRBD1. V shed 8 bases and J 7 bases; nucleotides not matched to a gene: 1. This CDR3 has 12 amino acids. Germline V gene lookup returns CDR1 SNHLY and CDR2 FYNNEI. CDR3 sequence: CASAGGNSPLHF. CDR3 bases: TGTGCCAGCGCAGGGGGCAATTCACCCCTCCACTTT.

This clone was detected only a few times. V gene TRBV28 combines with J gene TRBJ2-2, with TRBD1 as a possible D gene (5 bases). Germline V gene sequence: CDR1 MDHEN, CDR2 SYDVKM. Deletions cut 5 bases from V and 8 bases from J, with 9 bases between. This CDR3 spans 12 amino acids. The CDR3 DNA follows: TGTGCCAGCAGTCCATGGACAGGGGAGCTGTTTTTT. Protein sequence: CASSPWTGELFF.

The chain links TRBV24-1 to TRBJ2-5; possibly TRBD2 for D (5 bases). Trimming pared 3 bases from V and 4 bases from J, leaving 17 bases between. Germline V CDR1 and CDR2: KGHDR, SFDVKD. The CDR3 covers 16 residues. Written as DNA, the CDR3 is TGTGCCACCAGTGATCCTGGACCCCATGCGGGAGAGACCCAGTACTTC. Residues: CATSDPGPHAGETQYF.

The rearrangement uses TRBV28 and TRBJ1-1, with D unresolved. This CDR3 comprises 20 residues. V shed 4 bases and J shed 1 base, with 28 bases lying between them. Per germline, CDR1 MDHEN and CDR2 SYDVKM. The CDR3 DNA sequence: TGTGCCAGCAGTTGGCTTCCTATAGTTGGGATATACGCTCCGAACACTGAAGCTTTCTTT. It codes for CASSWLPIVGIYAPNTEAFF.

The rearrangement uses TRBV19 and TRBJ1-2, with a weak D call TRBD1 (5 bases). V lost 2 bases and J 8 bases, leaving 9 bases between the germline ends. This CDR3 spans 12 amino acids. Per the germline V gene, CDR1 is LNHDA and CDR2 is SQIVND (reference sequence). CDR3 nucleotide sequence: TGTGCCAGTAGTATACCCAGGGCGGGCTACACCTTC. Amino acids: CASSIPRAGYTF.